This passage covers 23 T cell receptor beta chains from one sample sequenced in a study of T-cell memory formation after mild COVID-19. One entry per CDR3 protein results from TCRdb running MiXCR on the 5' RACE reads. The sample lists 250,000 to 350,000 distinct CDR3 sequences; approximately 14% were seen once. The specimen was PBMCs or a T cell subset sorted from them (not recorded which). The receptors derive from a man aged 18 to 29 who had mild COVID-19 (a few samples of this study predate the infection). Cell type and time point are not known.

The V and J genes are TRBV12-3 or TRBV12-4 and TRBJ2-7; 11 bases are shared with TRBD1. The CDR3 contains 12 residues. The CDR3 DNA sequence: TGTGCCAGCAGTCCCTGGGGACAGGGGGTCGACGTC. It codes for CASSPWGQGVDV.

The V call is TRBV4-1, the J call TRBJ2-1; TRBD1 aligns across 9 bases. CDR1 and CDR2 from the germline V gene are MGHRA and YSYEKL. V lost 4 bases, J lost 9 bases, and 10 bases stayed unmatched. The CDR3 totals 15 residues. The DNA of the CDR3 is TGCGCCAGCAGCCGAATGGGACAGGGAAAGACTGAGCAGTTCTTC. This sequence encodes CASSRMGQGKTEQFF.

CDR3 loop: CASSAPGTDYEQYF. The DNA of the CDR3 is TGTGCCAGCAGCGCCCCCGGGACAGACTACGAGCAGTACTTC. This sequence joins TRBV7-2 and TRBJ2-7; 7 bases agree with TRBD1. Germline CDR1 and CDR2: SGHTA and FQGNSA. There are 14 residues in the CDR3. V shed 5 bases, J shed 3 bases, and the junction held 7 bases outside the gene matches.

This clonotype was seen more than once but under ten times. The chain carries TRBV6-6 and TRBJ1-2; 8 positions agree with TRBD1. The CDR3 is made up of 15 amino acids. The V segment lost 5 bases and the J segment 4 bases; nucleotides outside the gene matches: 9. Per the germline V gene, CDR1 is MNHNY and CDR2 is SVGAGI (reference sequence). The CDR3 coding sequence is TGTGCCAGCAGTCTCGACACCGGGACAGGCTATGGCTACACCTTC. As protein: CASSLDTGTGYGYTF.

The rearrangement joins TRBV20-1 to TRBJ1-2, with 7 nucleotides matching TRBD1. The junction had 7 bases not matched to a gene; V was cut back by 3 bases and J by 0 bases. CDR3 length: 15 amino acids. From germline, CDR1 is DFQATT and CDR2 SNEGSKA (reference sequence). CDR3 nucleotide sequence: TGCAGTGCTAGCCTGAAGGACAGGACTAACTATGGCTACACCTTC. Its protein is CSASLKDRTNYGYTF.

This clonotype has more than one count but fewer than ten. The chain uses TRBV5-1 and TRBJ1-1; perhaps TRBD1 as D (5 bases). Germline assignment: CDR1 SGHRS and CDR2 YFSETQ. The germline V and J ends were trimmed by 4 bases and 5 bases, with 15 bases remaining between them. CDR3 length equals 14 residues. The DNA of the CDR3 is TGCGCCAGCAGCACCGGGGCACCCGCTACTGAAGCTTTCTTT. It translates to CASSTGAPATEAFF.

This clonotype was picked up many times. This chain uses TRBV5-6 with TRBJ1-2; 9 nucleotides line up with TRBD1. The CDR3 length is 15 residues. V shed 4 bases and J 0 bases; nucleotides not matched to a gene: 4. Germline V gives CDR1 SGHDT, CDR2 YYEEEE. CDR3 loop: CASSPRTGANYGYTF. In DNA, the CDR3 is TGTGCCAGCAGCCCGCGGACAGGGGCTAACTATGGCTACACCTTC.

At least ten counts were recorded for this clonotype. The chain is built from TRBV7-2 and TRBJ2-5; 9 nucleotides agree with TRBD2. V gave up 3 bases and J gave up 2 bases; unmatched junction bases: 1. This CDR3 has 14 residues. Germline lookup yields CDR1 SGHTA and CDR2 FQGNSA. Written as DNA, the CDR3 is TGTGCCAGCAGCTTGCTAGCGGGACAAGAGACCCAGTACTTC. This sequence encodes CASSLLAGQETQYF.

This clonotype has a handful of counts. The chain has TRBV6-6 and TRBJ2-7, with TRBD1 identical over 9 bases. Trimming took 5 bases from V and 6 from J; bases not matched to a gene: 14. The CDR3 length is 16 residues. CDR1 MNHNY and CDR2 SVGAGI come from the germline V gene (reference sequence). This CDR3 reads CASSLDPGTGFLEQYF. The CDR3, as DNA: TGTGCCAGCAGTCTGGACCCCGGGACAGGGTTCCTCGAGCAGTACTTC.

The V gene is TRBV5-4, the J gene TRBJ2-7; 9 bases align to TRBD1. Germline values: CDR1 SGHNT, CDR2 YYREEE (reference sequence). The CDR3 runs to 17 residues. The J segment lost 0 bases and the V segment lost 0 bases, leaving 7 bases of the junction unmatched. This chain's CDR3 is CASSLGPGQGNSYEQYF. The CDR3 region has the DNA TGTGCCAGCAGCTTGGGGCCGGGACAGGGAAACTCCTACGAGCAGTACTTC.

This clonotype showed up just a few times. CDR3 nucleotide sequence: TGCAGCCCCATGCCCGGCCGGGGGACCCAGTACTTC. Protein: CSPMPGRGTQYF. This chain links TRBV20-1 with TRBJ2-5, with D possibly TRBD2 on 5 matching bases. The CDR3 contains 12 residues. Per the germline V gene, CDR1 is DFQATT and CDR2 is SNEGSKA (reference sequence).

The DNA of the CDR3 is TGCGCCAGCAGCCAAGACAGGGTGAACGGCTACACCTTC. Its protein product is CASSQDRVNGYTF. The chain combines TRBV4-3 with TRBJ1-2, with D perhaps TRBD1 (5 bases). Trimming took off 0 bases at V and 8 bases at J, with 10 bases between the two ends. The CDR3 spans 13 residues. Germline lookup yields CDR1 LGHNA and CDR2 YSLEER.

There are many counts of this clonotype. The chain uses TRBV18 and TRBJ2-3, with 11 positions matching TRBD2. The germline gives CDR1 KGHSH, CDR2 LQKENI. The CDR3 extends over 18 amino acids. With 3 bases clipped from V and 0 bases from J, the junction kept 8 bases outside the gene matches. The CDR3 nucleotides read TGTGCCAGCTCACCTACTAGCGGGGGATATGTTAGCACAGATACGCAGTATTTT. It codes for CASSPTSGGYVSTDTQYF.

This clonotype showed up just a few times. The gene calls are TRBV7-2 and TRBJ2-5; no definite D call. The length of the CDR3 is 16 residues. V lost 1 base to trimming and J lost 5 bases, with 17 bases between them. Germline CDR1 and CDR2: SGHTA and FQGNSA. CDR3: CASSLVLRSSPETQYF. In DNA form, the CDR3 reads TGTGCCAGCAGCTTAGTTTTGAGAAGTAGTCCTGAGACCCAGTACTTC.

J is TRBJ2-5 and V is TRBV5-1; D may correspond to TRBD1 or TRBD2 (5 bases each). Looked up from germline, CDR1 is SGHRS and CDR2 is YFSETQ. Trimming left V 0 bases short and J 4 bases short, with 22 bases between. The CDR3 is 18 amino acids. The CDR3 is CASSLGSPPAERGETQYF. The CDR3, as DNA: TGCGCCAGCAGCTTGGGGTCCCCACCGGCAGAGAGGGGAGAGACCCAGTACTTC.

This clonotype was counted at least ten times. The rearrangement links TRBV7-2 to TRBJ2-7; 7 nucleotides line up with TRBD1. This CDR3 has 14 amino acids. Germline assignment: CDR1 SGHTA and CDR2 FQGNSA. Losses at the gene ends were 2 bases for V and 3 bases for J; bases not matched to a gene: 4. CDR3 in amino acids: CASSLKGQIYEQYF. CDR3 nucleotides: TGTGCCAGCAGCTTAAAGGGACAGATCTACGAGCAGTACTTC.

The sample holds a few counts of this clonotype. V and J are TRBV21-1 and TRBJ2-5; the D segment call TRBD1 is taken from the table without a DNA check. TRBV21-1 is classified as a pseudogene. The CDR3 has 13 amino acids. DNA for the CDR3: TGTGCCAGCAGCAAGGGGGGCGAAGAGACCCAGTACTTC. Encoded protein: CASSKGGEETQYF.

The chain links TRBV11-2 to TRBJ2-2; 8 bases line up with TRBD2. V shed 6 bases and J 0 bases; nucleotides not matched to a gene: 12. This CDR3 comprises 18 residues. CDR1 is SGHAT, CDR2 FQNNGV, per germline. Here the CDR3 DNA reads TGTGCCAGCAGTTCCGAGGGCGGGGGGCCCGCGAACACCGGGGAGCTGTTTTTT. This sequence encodes CASSSEGGGPANTGELFF.

This clonotype was recorded many times. The V and J genes are TRBV4-3 and TRBJ2-1; D tentatively fits TRBD1 or TRBD2 (6 bases each). The V and J ends lost 1 base and 4 bases respectively, with 11 bases between them. Per germline, CDR1 LGHNA and CDR2 YSLEER. CDR3 length: 15 amino acids. The CDR3 DNA reads as TGCGCCAGCAGCCAAGCTCAGGGGACTTACAATGAGCAGTTCTTC. The encoded protein is CASSQAQGTYNEQFF.

This rearrangement joins TRBV4-3 to TRBJ2-4; 7 bases line up with TRBD2. This CDR3 region has 15 residues. Germline loops: CDR1 LGHNA, CDR2 YSLEER. The J segment lost 7 bases and the V segment lost 4 bases, leaving 10 bases of the junction unmatched. Here the CDR3 DNA reads TGCGCCAGCAGCCTCCTGGGGGGAGCGGGGAACATTCAGTACTTC. The encoded protein is CASSLLGGAGNIQYF.

This clonotype was seen more than once but under ten times. CDR3 nucleotide sequence: TGCGCCAGCAGTCCCGTGGAAACGCCTTCCTACGAGCAGTACTTC. This sequence encodes CASSPVETPSYEQYF. The rearrangement uses TRBV10-2 and TRBJ2-7; D is unresolved. CDR3 length: 15 residues. The V gene lost 5 bases and the J gene lost 1 base, with 15 bases spanning the gap. Germline values: CDR1 WSHSY, CDR2 SAAADI.

The chain carries TRBV21-1 and TRBJ2-7. TRBV21-1 is a pseudogene segment. The CDR3 covers 14 residues. In DNA, the CDR3 is TGTGCCAGCAGCAAAGGCGCAGGGAACTACGAGCAGTACGTC. It codes for CASSKGAGNYEQYV.

The rearrangement links TRBV7-9 to TRBJ2-5, with D perhaps TRBD2 (8 bases). The V end was cut by 4 bases, the J end by 5 bases, with 20 bases between. The CDR3 has 16 residues. Germline lookup yields CDR1 SEHNR and CDR2 FQNEAQ (reference sequence). DNA for the CDR3: TGTGCCAGCAGCTCCTCGGGAGGGGGCGCATGGGAGACCCAGTACTTC. Amino acids: CASSSSGGGAWETQYF.